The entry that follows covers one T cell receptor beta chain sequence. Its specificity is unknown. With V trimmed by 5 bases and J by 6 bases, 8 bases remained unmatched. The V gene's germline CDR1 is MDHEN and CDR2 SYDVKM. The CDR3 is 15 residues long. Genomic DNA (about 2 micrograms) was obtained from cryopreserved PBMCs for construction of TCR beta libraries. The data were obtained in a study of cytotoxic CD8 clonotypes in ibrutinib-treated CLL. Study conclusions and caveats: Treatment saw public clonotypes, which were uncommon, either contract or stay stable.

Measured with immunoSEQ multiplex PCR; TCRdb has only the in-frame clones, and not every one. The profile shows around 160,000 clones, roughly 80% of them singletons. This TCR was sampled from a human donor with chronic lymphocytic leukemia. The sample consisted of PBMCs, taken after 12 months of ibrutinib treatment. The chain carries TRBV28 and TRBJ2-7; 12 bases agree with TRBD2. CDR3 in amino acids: CASSRTSGTAGEQYF. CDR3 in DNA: TGTGCCAGCAGTCGGACTAGCGGGACAGCTGGCGAGCAGTACTTC.